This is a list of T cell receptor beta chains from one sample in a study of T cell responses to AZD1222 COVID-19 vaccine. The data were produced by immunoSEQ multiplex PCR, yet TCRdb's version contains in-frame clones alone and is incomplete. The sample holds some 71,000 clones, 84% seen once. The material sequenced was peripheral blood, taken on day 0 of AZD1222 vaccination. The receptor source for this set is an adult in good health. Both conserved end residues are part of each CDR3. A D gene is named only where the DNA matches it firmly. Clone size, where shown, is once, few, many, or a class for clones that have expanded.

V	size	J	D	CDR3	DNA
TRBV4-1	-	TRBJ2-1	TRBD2	CASSLRTSGGTLSPYNEQFF	TGCGCCAGCAGCCTTCGGACTAGCGGGGGGACCTTAAGCCCCTACAATGAGCAGTTCTTC
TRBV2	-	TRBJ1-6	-	CASSADSLGLGSPLHF	TGTGCCAGCAGTGCGGACTCCCTTGGTCTGGGATCACCCCTCCACTTT
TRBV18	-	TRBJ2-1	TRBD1	CASSQEGASYNEQFF	TGTGCCAGCTCACAAGAGGGGGCTTCCTACAATGAGCAGTTCTTC
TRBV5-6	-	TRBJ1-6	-	CATAQGGDSPLHF	TGTGCCACCGCGCAGGGCGGCGATTCACCCCTCCACTTT
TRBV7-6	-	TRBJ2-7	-	CASSRVQSSYEQYF	TGTGCCAGCAGTCGGGTCCAAAGCTCCTACGAGCAGTACTTC
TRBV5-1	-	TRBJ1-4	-	CASSLNGGHEKLFF	TGCGCCAGCAGCTTGAACGGGGGCCATGAAAAACTGTTTTTT
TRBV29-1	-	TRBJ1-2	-	CSVAAYYGYTF	TGCAGCGTTGCTGCATACTATGGCTACACCTTC
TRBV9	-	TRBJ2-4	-	CASSVGGAAKNIQYF	TGTGCCAGCAGCGTAGGTGGGGCGGCCAAAAACATTCAGTACTTC
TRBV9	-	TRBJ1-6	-	CASSPEARSNSPLHF	TGTGCCAGCAGCCCCGAAGCTCGAAGCAATTCACCCCTCCACTTT
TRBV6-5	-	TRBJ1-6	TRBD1	CASSYRDSYNSPLHF	TGTGCCAGCAGTTACCGGGACAGCTATAATTCACCCCTCCACTTT
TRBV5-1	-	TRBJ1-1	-	CASSLVSGIMNTEAFF	TGCGCCAGCAGCTTGGTTTCAGGGATTATGAACACTGAAGCTTTCTTT
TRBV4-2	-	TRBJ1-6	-	CASSGPTSYNSPLHF	TGTGCCAGCAGCGGACCGACAAGTTATAATTCACCCCTCCACTTT
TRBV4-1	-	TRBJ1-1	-	CASSQEGYISASTEAFF	TGCGCCAGCAGCCAAGAAGGATACATCTCTGCTAGCACTGAAGCTTTCTTT
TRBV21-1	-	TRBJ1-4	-	CASSSPGPPRGEKLFF	TGTGCCAGCAGCTCCCCGGGACCTCCCAGGGGGGAAAAACTGTTTTTT
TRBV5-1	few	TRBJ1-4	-	CASSPGMTRANEKLFF	TGCGCCAGCAGTCCTGGGATGACACGGGCTAATGAAAAACTGTTTTTT
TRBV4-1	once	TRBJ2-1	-	CASSPHQQGLYNEQFF	TGCGCCAGCAGCCCACATCAGCAGGGCCTATACAATGAGCAGTTCTTC
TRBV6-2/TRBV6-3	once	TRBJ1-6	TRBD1	CASSKPGQGTSSYNSPLHF	TGTGCCAGCAGTAAACCGGGACAGGGCACGAGCTCCTATAATTCACCCCTCCACTTT
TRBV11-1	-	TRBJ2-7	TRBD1	CASSSYPRDRSYEQYF	TGTGCCAGCAGCTCATACCCCCGGGACAGGAGCTACGAGCAGTACTTC
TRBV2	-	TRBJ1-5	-	CASSEQGRWQPQHF	TGTGCCAGCAGTGAGCAGGGGAGGTGGCAGCCCCAGCATTTT
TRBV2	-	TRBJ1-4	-	CASKPNRVGEKLFF	TGTGCCAGCAAACCTAACAGGGTCGGAGAAAAACTGTTTTTT
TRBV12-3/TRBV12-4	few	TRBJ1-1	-	CASSFIVWGEAFF	TGTGCCAGCAGTTTCATAGTCTGGGGAGAAGCTTTCTTT
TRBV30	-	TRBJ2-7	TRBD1	CAWGRQGAYEQYF	TGTGCCTGGGGAAGACAGGGGGCCTACGAGCAGTACTTC
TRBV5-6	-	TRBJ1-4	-	CASSGLGAETNEKLFF	TGTGCCAGCAGCGGGCTCGGGGCAGAGACTAATGAAAAACTGTTTTTT
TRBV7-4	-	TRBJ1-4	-	CASSLCWGDNEKLFF	TGTGCCAGCAGCTTATGTTGGGGGGATAATGAAAAACTGTTTTTT
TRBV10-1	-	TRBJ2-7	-	CASSGSAVYEQYF	TGCGCCAGCAGTGGGTCAGCGGTATACGAGCAGTACTTC
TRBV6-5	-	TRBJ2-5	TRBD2	CATSTSRGRGETQYF	TGTGCCACCTCTACTTCTCGGGGGAGGGGAGAGACCCAGTACTTC
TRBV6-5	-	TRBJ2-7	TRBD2	CASSYSRGGSYEQYF	TGTGCCAGCAGTTACTCGCGGGGGGGCTCCTACGAGCAGTACTTC
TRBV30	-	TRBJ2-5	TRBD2	CALSASGGPAETQYF	TGTGCCTTGTCGGCTAGCGGGGGGCCGGCAGAGACCCAGTACTTC
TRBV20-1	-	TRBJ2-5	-	CSASRDSPETQYF	TGCAGTGCCAGTCGGGACTCCCCGGAGACCCAGTACTTC
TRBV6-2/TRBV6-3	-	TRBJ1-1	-	CASTPGGVTEAFF	TGTGCCAGCACCCCCGGGGGGGTCACTGAAGCTTTCTTT
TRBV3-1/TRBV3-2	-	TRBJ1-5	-	CASSRPVPFLHHQPQHF	TGTGCCAGCAGTAGGCCAGTCCCATTTTTGCATCATCAGCCCCAGCATTTT
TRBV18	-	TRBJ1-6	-	CASSPPGGPSSPLHF	TGTGCCAGCTCACCACCGGGGGGGCCGAGTTCACCCCTCCACTTT
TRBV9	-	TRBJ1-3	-	CASSDYANTIYF	TGTGCCAGCAGCGATTACGCAAACACCATATATTTT
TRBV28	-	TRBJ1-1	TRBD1	CATQNPGTVAEAFF	TGTGCCACCCAGAACCCCGGGACAGTAGCTGAAGCTTTCTTT
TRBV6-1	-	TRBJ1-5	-	CASSEPRDGDQPQHF	TGTGCCAGCAGTGAACCCAGGGACGGAGATCAGCCCCAGCATTTT
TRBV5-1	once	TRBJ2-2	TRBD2	CASSSSSGGAGNGELFF	TGCGCCAGCAGCTCCTCTAGCGGGGGGGCCGGGAACGGGGAGCTGTTTTTT
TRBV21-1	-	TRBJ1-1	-	CASLWLDRANTEAFF	TGTGCCAGCTTGTGGCTGGACAGGGCGAACACTGAAGCTTTCTTT
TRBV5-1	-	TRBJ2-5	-	CASSFRGGLRETQYF	TGCGCCAGCAGCTTCCGAGGGGGGCTGCGGGAGACCCAGTACTTC
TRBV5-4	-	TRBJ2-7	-	CASSSSLGVSYEQYF	TGTGCCAGCAGCTCCTCCCTGGGGGTCTCCTACGAGCAGTACTTC
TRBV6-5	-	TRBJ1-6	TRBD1	CASSYSAGTGRSPLHF	TGTGCCAGCAGTTACTCCGCCGGGACAGGGAGATCACCCCTCCACTTT
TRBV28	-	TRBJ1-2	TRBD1	CASSLIGRGYGYTF	TGTGCCAGCAGTTTAATCGGCAGGGGGTATGGCTACACCTTC
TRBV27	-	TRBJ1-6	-	CASKQGREPLHF	TGTGCCAGCAAACAGGGAAGGGAGCCCCTCCACTTT
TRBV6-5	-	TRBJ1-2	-	CASSYSINYGQLGYTF	TGTGCCAGCAGTTACTCGATTAATTATGGACAGTTAGGCTACACCTTC
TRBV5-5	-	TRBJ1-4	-	CASSGWLGPTEKLFF	TGTGCCAGCAGTGGTTGGTTGGGCCCAACGGAAAAACTGTTTTTT
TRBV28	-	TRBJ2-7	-	CASSPDVGRGPYEQYF	TGTGCCAGCAGCCCCGACGTTGGGCGGGGTCCCTACGAGCAGTACTTC
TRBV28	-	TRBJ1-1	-	CASSSGGGSTEAFF	TGTGCCAGCAGTTCGGGCGGGGGGAGCACTGAAGCTTTCTTT
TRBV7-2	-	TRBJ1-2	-	CASSMKTYGYTF	TGTGCCAGCAGCATGAAAACCTATGGCTACACCTTC
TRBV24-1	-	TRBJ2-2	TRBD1	CATGGTGYTGELFF	TGTGCCACCGGTGGGACAGGGTACACCGGGGAGCTGTTTTTT
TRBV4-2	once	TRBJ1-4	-	CASSQDPGQRREKLFF	TGTGCCAGCAGCCAAGATCCGGGGCAGCGCCGGGAAAAACTGTTTTTT
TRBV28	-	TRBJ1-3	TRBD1	CASSLTGVSGNTIYF	TGTGCCAGCAGTTTGACAGGGGTATCTGGAAACACCATATATTTT
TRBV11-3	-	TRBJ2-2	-	CASSSYADAGSGELFF	TGTGCCAGCAGCTCATACGCCGACGCAGGGTCTGGGGAGCTGTTTTTT
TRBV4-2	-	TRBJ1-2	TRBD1	CASSPRDRDYYGYTF	TGTGCCAGCAGCCCCCGGGACAGGGATTACTATGGCTACACCTTC
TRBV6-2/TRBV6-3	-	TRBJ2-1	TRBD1	CASSFRGQGTYNEQFF	TGTGCCAGCAGCTTTAGGGGACAGGGAACTTACAATGAGCAGTTCTTC
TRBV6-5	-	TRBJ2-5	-	CASSPAGGRETQYF	TGTGCCAGCAGTCCCGCCGGGGGGCGAGAGACCCAGTACTTC
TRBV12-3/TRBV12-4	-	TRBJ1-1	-	CASSRGFNTEAFF	TGTGCCAGCTCGCGGGGCTTTAACACTGAAGCTTTCTTT
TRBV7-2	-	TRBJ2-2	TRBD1	CASSLRGQGHGELFF	TGTGCCAGCAGCTTACGCGGACAGGGGCACGGGGAGCTGTTTTTT
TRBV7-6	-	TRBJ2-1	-	CASSLEGQAGNEQFF	TGTGCCAGCAGCTTAGAGGGGCAGGCCGGGAATGAGCAGTTCTTC
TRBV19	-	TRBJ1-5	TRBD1	CASNPQGNQPQHF	TGTGCCAGTAATCCACAGGGGAATCAGCCCCAGCATTTT
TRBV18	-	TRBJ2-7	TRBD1	CASSPPGTGPREQYF	TGTGCCAGCTCACCACCCGGGACAGGGCCTCGAGAGCAGTACTTC
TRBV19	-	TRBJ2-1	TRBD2	CASTGGAYNEQFF	TGTGCCAGTACCGGGGGGGCTTACAATGAGCAGTTCTTC